This T cell receptor beta chain is drawn from a study of cytomegalovirus exposure and HLA in healthy donors. Whole-study results and caveats: In a later analysis, TCR beta V- and J-gene trimming showed a link to a missense DCLRE1C variant.

As for the donors, each was a healthy bone marrow donor. Donors showed nominal health when sampled, although they likely had unrecorded immune exposures. In the PCR, 60 Vbeta and 13 Jbeta primers were used. Clones were read by immunoSEQ multiplex PCR, and TCRdb kept only the in-frame ones, dropping some. This table holds some 130,000 clones, roughly 83% found once. Trimming shortened V by 3 bases and J by 3 bases, and 14 bases separated the two germline ends. This CDR3 region has 14 residues. Germline values: CDR1 GTSNPN, CDR2 SVGIG (reference sequence). A remark on this clone: The antigen is unknown.

The rearrangement uses TRBV30 and TRBJ1-1; the D gene is possibly TRBD1 (6 bases). The source is a man younger than 35 in good health and CMV-seronegative. The sample comprised PBMCs. CDR3 in DNA: TGTGCCTGGAGCCCGGGACAACCCTACACTGAAGCTTTCTTT. Protein product: CAWSPGQPYTEAFF.